The source of this T cell receptor beta chain is a study of identical twins. The CDR3 contains 18 residues. V lost 3 bases, J lost 3 bases, and 12 bases stayed unmatched. CDR1 MDHEN and CDR2 SYDVKM come from the germline V gene. General study results and limits: Twin-shared out-of-frame alpha sequences were enriched for low generation probability.

Template switching created a universal primer site, and the cDNA included unique molecular identifiers. Each CDR3 protein is one row after TCRdb ran MiXCR on the 5' RACE reads. The sample contains about 790,000 distinct CDR3 sequences, about 20% of which appear only once. This clonotype was seen only a few times. The antigen remains undetermined. The data were also submitted as part of a second study, on T cells expressing NK-cell markers.

Sequenced material: PBMCs. This receptor was taken from a woman aged 18-30 years in good health. The chain employs TRBV28 and TRBJ2-5; 11 bases are shared with TRBD2. The CDR3 DNA sequence: TGTGCCAGCAGTTTGCGACCTAGGGGGACTAGCGGTAAAGAGACCCAGTACTTC. It is translated as CASSLRPRGTSGKETQYF. The entire variable domain, with the rest obtained from reference TRBV28 and TRBJ2-5, is as follows: DVKVTQSSRYLVKRTGEKVFLECVQDMDHENMFWYRQDPGLGLRLIYFSYDVKMKEKGDIPEGYSVSREKKERFSLILESASTNQTSMYLCASSLRPRGTSGKETQYFGPGTRLLVL.